The present TCR beta chain was sequenced within a study of PD-1 blockade in classical Hodgkin lymphoma (dated by TCRdb to the early 2020s). About the full investigation: Nivolumab dosing was 3 mg/kg intravenously every 2 weeks, continuing until either disease progression or unacceptable toxicity. The study used CyTOF and TCR beta sequencing to define a peripheral blood immune signature of response to PD-1 blockade in classical Hodgkin lymphoma. Study-level results and caveats: Lower diversity was seen in patients whose nivolumab began less than 1 year after ASCT, and these patients were left out of later analyses so that immune reconstitution would not confound the results. Baseline TCR diversity was reported to be lower in newly diagnosed patients than in healthy donors and to be lower still in relapsed/refractory patients. CD4+ but not CD8+ TCR diversity rose significantly by C4D1 (p=0.0027 vs p=0.16), most apparent in complete responders (p=0.02). The study covered only a single clinical trial cohort, and the causes of the repertoire differences, possibly disease activity or prior therapy, were still not defined. Among trial patients, those achieving complete response had baseline diversity similar to that of newly diagnosed patients, while diversity was significantly lower in partial responders and progressors.

This clone was counted once. The antigen this receptor binds is unknown. The record has no base qualities; no much larger clone is one base away. Reading the label with the study, this specimen's time point is: cycle 2 day 1 (C2D1) of nivolumab. Relapse after autologous stem cell transplantation had occurred in all trial patients, and cohorts A, B and C were distinguished by prior brentuximab vedotin exposure. The trial cohort was composed of 55 to 65 patients with relapsed/refractory classical Hodgkin lymphoma, for whom complete response, partial response or progressive disease was recorded as best overall response. Trial patients were treated with single-agent nivolumab in the multi-cohort phase II CheckMate 205 trial. An independent review committee assessed best overall response using the 2007 International Working Group response criteria. Trial PBMCs were collected immediately before nivolumab initiation (C1D1) and during therapy at cycle 2 day 1 and cycle 4 day 1. After peripheral blood was drawn into 8 mL Vacutainer Cell Preparation Tubes, PBMCs were isolated by centrifugation and then cryopreserved.

The V end loses 3 bases and the J end loses 10 bases, and a stretch of 13 bases separates them. CDR1 and CDR2, looked up from the germline V gene (reference sequence), are GTSNPN and SVGIG. Reading from cysteine to phenylalanine, the CDR3 counts 13 amino acids. Of all the DNA, just the CDR3 is kept, 39 bases in frame from base 1. Genomic DNA was isolated using the Qiagen DNeasy kit from unsorted PBMCs as well as from negatively selected CD4+ and CD8+ fractions. TCR beta CDR3 regions were amplified by immunoSEQ multiplex PCR using primers annealing to V and J segments. Amplification bias was minimized using a synthetic immune receptor repertoire, and residual bias was removed computationally after sequencing. Regarding the original processing steps: Custom Python scripts were used to quantify repertoire diversity as the Shannon entropy index. The unsorted, CD4+ and CD8+ repertoires were each analyzed separately, with the exception of combined analyses, where CD4+ and CD8+ sequences were merged in silico. A clone counted as expanded when the clone's frequency after treatment rose at least 2-fold relative to C1D1, and clones undetected at baseline were given a pseudocount of 0.5. Clones with 0 or 1 copy at C1D1 were defined as singleton clones, while clones with 2 or more copies were defined as non-singleton clones. By matching protein sequences in sorted samples from the same patient, clones expanded in unsorted samples were annotated as CD4+, CD8+ or unknown. Wilcoxon tests on paired samples were used to test changes in diversity from C1D1 to C4D1. The source is immuneACCESS, and TCRdb retained only in-frame sequences with V and J called. Part of the clones is not carried over; for the studies checked, unresolved V genes explain less than half of this, and the remainder is unexplained. Clonal size and the V and J genes are those of that table, whereas D and trimming came from the DNA. The table for this sample lists 75,000 to 100,000 clones; 80% to 90% of them were counted only once. 15% to 20% of the sample is held by the ten biggest clonotypes.

The TCR comes from a human donor with classical Hodgkin lymphoma. The chain is encoded by TRBV30 joined to TRBJ1-6; 5 matching bases give a weak D call of TRBD1. The sample consisted of peripheral blood mononuclear cells (PBMCs), taken before the second cycle of nivolumab. The nucleotide sequence is given as TGTGCCTGGAGCCCGGTGGGGCAATCACCCCTCCACTTT. This translates into CAWSPVGQSPLHF.